This TCR beta chain was profiled in a study of cytomegalovirus exposure and HLA in healthy donors. Across the study: Unique TCR beta sequences numbering fewer than 130 million came from around 180 million T cells in an earlier analysis.

For this clone: What it binds is not known.

The CDR3 loop spans 17 amino acids. The V gene end was trimmed by 5 bases and the J gene end by 8 bases; junction bases not matched to a gene: 15. Germline assignment: CDR1 ENHRY and CDR2 SYGVKD. Among the donors, all were healthy bone marrow donors. Broader study findings: Of the V segments, some could not be distinguished, including TRBV6-2 and TRBV6-3, and were excluded.

This PCR relied on a set of 60 Vbeta primers and 13 Jbeta primers. Here immunoSEQ multiplex PCR was the method, and the copy in TCRdb shows in-frame clones only, minus some. The table lists 100,000 or so clones, around 80% of them singletons. J is TRBJ2-1 and V is TRBV10-3, with TRBD2 matching over 10 bases. The source of this sequence is a man aged 25-45 years in good health and CMV-seronegative. The sample consisted of PBMCs. The CDR3 spells CAISSPASGRVVDEQFF. The CDR3 region has the DNA TGTGCCATCAGTTCACCTGCTAGCGGGAGAGTCGTAGATGAGCAGTTCTTC.